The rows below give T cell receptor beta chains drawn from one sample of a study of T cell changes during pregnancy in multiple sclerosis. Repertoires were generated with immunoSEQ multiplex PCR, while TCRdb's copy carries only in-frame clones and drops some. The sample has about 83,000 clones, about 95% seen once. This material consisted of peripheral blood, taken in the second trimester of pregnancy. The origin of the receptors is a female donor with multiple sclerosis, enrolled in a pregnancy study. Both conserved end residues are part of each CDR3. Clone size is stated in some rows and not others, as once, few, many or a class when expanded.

CASSLSGTAAYEQYF - 15 TRBJ2-7 TRBV27
CASSRAGAHTEAFF - 14 TRBJ1-1 TRBV28
CASSSTIKTAPNEQFF - 16 TRBJ2-1 TRBV9
CASSLIWGRFSEQFF - 15 TRBJ2-1 TRBV27
CASSQGGGYEQYF - 13 TRBJ2-7 TRBV4-2
CASSLVVSGTSFGYTF - 16 TRBJ1-2 TRBV13
CASSSRSNQPQHF - 13 TRBJ1-5 TRBV7-9
CASSSGQGAFLYGYTF - 16 TRBJ1-2 TRBV18
CASSPKGGHWTF once 12 TRBJ1-2 TRBV18
CASSFGTSYEQYF - 13 TRBJ2-7 TRBV27
CASSLGTGGIEKQFF - 15 TRBJ2-1 TRBV7-6
CASSLDDLRPGEVF - 14 TRBJ1-1 TRBV7-9
CASSFASGSYNEQFF - 15 TRBJ2-1 TRBV5-4
CASRLTGTGYTF - 12 TRBJ1-2 TRBV28
CASSLRTSGPFGQYF - 15 TRBJ2-4 TRBV2
CASSSGQGAPEAFF - 14 TRBJ1-1 TRBV7-9
CASPHPGAENTEAFF - 15 TRBJ1-1 TRBV14
CASSPTIAGAHSGANVLTF - 19 TRBJ2-6 TRBV4-1
CASSRGGREADTQYF - 15 TRBJ2-3 TRBV6-5
CASSINGGRAEAFF - 14 TRBJ1-1 TRBV19
CASSLGAGIGNEQFF - 15 TRBJ2-1 TRBV5-5
CASSQDYFNEQYF - 13 TRBJ2-7 TRBV5-4
CASSPPLSTTSYNEQFF - 17 TRBJ2-1 TRBV18
CASSLAYKTYEQYF - 14 TRBJ2-7 TRBV11-2
CASSKGGDFNTEAFF - 15 TRBJ1-1 TRBV9
CASSLRQGDYEQYF - 14 TRBJ2-7 TRBV5-8
CASREQGGVEKLFF once 14 TRBJ1-4 TRBV6-1
CASSPTPGTSGRAYEQYF - 18 TRBJ2-7 TRBV7-9
CSVVRDNTEAFF - 12 TRBJ1-1 TRBV29-1
CASRGDSGYTF - 11 TRBJ1-2 TRBV6-1
CAWTGDRTTTNEKLFF - 16 TRBJ1-4 TRBV2
CASQGLAGVHEQYF - 14 TRBJ2-7 TRBV23-1
CASSLGTGGEQYF - 13 TRBJ2-7 TRBV7-9
CASSSGGEGQETQYF once 15 TRBJ2-5 TRBV28
CASSDRVAGGKDEQFF - 16 TRBJ2-1 TRBV6-4
CASTSGAGYIQYF - 13 TRBJ2-4 TRBV19
CASSLVGAQGYTF - 13 TRBJ1-2 TRBV28
CASRTYTGKNTEAFF - 15 TRBJ1-1 TRBV27
CSVDAGSGNTEAFF - 14 TRBJ1-1 TRBV29-1
CAISHPSGSGADTQYF - 16 TRBJ2-3 TRBV10-3
CAWSPSGSYEQYF - 13 TRBJ2-7 TRBV30